The clone carrying this TCR beta chain was observed a single time. Its cognate antigen is unknown. The sample carries other DNA sequences with the same CDR3. These data come from a study of shared clonotypes between healthy human individuals. Regarding the study as a whole: Sampling covered blood only; tissue repertoires likely differ.

Trimming took off 6 bases at V and 6 bases at J, with 6 bases between the two ends. Germline V CDR1 and CDR2: DFQATT, SNEGSKA (reference sequence). The CDR3 sequence is 10 residues long. The donors were adults (healthy and HIV-negative) with no recent acute infections or vaccinations. Around 30,000 T cell genomes, or 200 ng DNA, went into the sorted-subset replicate PCRs. The protocol was immunoSEQ multiplex PCR, while the TCRdb copy is restricted to in-frame clones and leaves out a portion. The table shows approximately 2.5 million clones, with over 85% occurring only once. Sequencing was performed on naive CD4+ T cells from PBMCs. Subset denoted: CD45RA+ positively selected. This chain links TRBV20-1 with TRBJ2-1; D is ambiguous. This receptor was taken from a man aged 18 to 35 in good health. Some clones in this sample may be carry-over from other donors' samples. The CDR3, as DNA: TGCAGTGCCTGGGGCAATGAGCAGTTCTTC. This sequence encodes CSAWGNEQFF.